The present T cell receptor (beta chain) was sequenced within a study of cytomegalovirus exposure and HLA in healthy donors. For the study at large: Inside one of the first data releases sat roughly 80 million unique TCRs taken from HLA-typed donors. Points from the study as a whole: Both high specificity and high sensitivity reportedly marked the classifier's diagnosis of cytomegalovirus status. As a later analysis showed, a missense DCLRE1C variant was linked to trimming of TCR beta V- and J-genes. DRB1 showed the most TCR associations and HLA-C the fewest in a later analysis, as rates varied by HLA locus.

About this clone itself: Its antigen is still unknown.

CDR1 is WNHNN and CDR2 is SYGVQD in the germline V gene (reference sequence). This CDR3 has 15 amino acids. Trimming at V came to 8 bases and at J to 0 bases, leaving 4 bases not matched to a gene. The PCR made use of 60 Vbeta and 13 Jbeta primers. TCRdb's table, derived via immunoSEQ multiplex PCR, lists solely in-frame clones and lacks some. Of some 150,000 clones in the sample, 8.9% are singletons; the top ten hold over 6.5%. The receptor was derived from a woman aged 40 to 50 in good health and CMV-seropositive. Sequencing input: PBMCs. The chain has TRBV10-1 and TRBJ2-6; 7 nucleotides align to TRBD1. The CDR3 region is CASAPGGSGANVLTF. The DNA for the CDR3 is TGCGCCAGCGCCCCAGGGGGCTCTGGGGCCAACGTCCTGACTTTC.